The source of this T cell receptor beta chain is a study of radiation and T cells in renal cell carcinoma. Notes on this clone: The antigen is unknown.

As to time point: blood 4 weeks post-SBRT, at nephrectomy. The treatment denotes: 15 Gy SBRT to primary tumor, nephrectomy 4 weeks later. Serial blood draws occurred at baseline and 2 and 4 weeks post-SBRT. Generated by immunoSEQ multiplex PCR, the TCRdb table keeps only in-frame clones and is missing some. Of 140,000 to 150,000 clones listed, around 88% are singletons. Notes on the study in general: From baseline, blood top tumor clonotypes peaked at 2 weeks post-radiation. No pretreatment tumor biopsies were available for baseline clonotypes.

The CDR3 has 15 residues. Germline V lookup: CDR1 LGHNA, CDR2 YNFKEQ. Trimming removed 7 bases from V and 5 bases from J; junction bases left unmatched: 10. This chain uses TRBV4-2 with TRBJ2-5, with 10 bases aligning to TRBD2. This sequence was found in a woman aged 45 to 65 with renal cell carcinoma. Here the sequenced sample was blood, taken from a patient whose treatment included radiotherapy and nephrectomy. CDR3 region: CASTNPGLARETQYF. The CDR3 nucleotides read TGTGCCAGCACCAACCCGGGACTAGCGCGCGAGACCCAGTACTTC.